Listed below are T cell receptor beta chains from one sample, sequenced in a study of blood T cell repertoires in COVID-19. Measured with immunoSEQ multiplex PCR; TCRdb has only the in-frame clones, and not every one. The sample yields 55,000 to 75,000 clones, roughly 84% seen once. Source material: peripheral blood. Receptor source: an elderly man with COVID-19, enrolled during active disease. The CDR3 runs from the conserved cysteine through the conserved F or W. The D gene is left open where the match is weak. The listing skips clone size in some rows; elsewhere it reads once, few, many or a size class.

>TRBD2|TRBV7-8|.|TRBJ2-3
TGTGCCAGCAGCGCCCTAGCGGGCCGGAGCACAGATACGCAGTATTTT
CASSALAGRSTDTQYF
>TRBD2|TRBV28|few|TRBJ2-3
TGTGCCAGCTGGGGGCTAGCGGGGGGTTCCCCTAGCACAGATACGCAGTATTTT
CASWGLAGGSPSTDTQYF
>.|TRBV29-1|.|TRBJ1-6
TGCAGCGTTGCTGGACAGCCAAATTCACCCCTCCACTTT
CSVAGQPNSPLHF
>.|TRBV27|few|TRBJ2-5
TGTGCCAGCAGTTTTAGAGGATACCAAGAGACCCAGTACTTC
CASSFRGYQETQYF
>TRBD1|TRBV13|.|TRBJ1-4
TGTGCCAGCAGCAGCCGGGACAGCACAACTAATGAAAAACTGTTTTTT
CASSSRDSTTNEKLFF
>TRBD1|TRBV3-1/TRBV3-2|.|TRBJ2-7
TGTGCCAGCAGCCACCGGGGACAGTACGAGCAGTACTTC
CASSHRGQYEQYF
>TRBD1|TRBV12-3/TRBV12-4|.|TRBJ1-1
TGTGCCAGTGACAGGGCTATGAACACTGAAGCTTTCTTT
CASDRAMNTEAFF
>TRBD2|TRBV5-5|few|TRBJ2-2
TGTGCCAGCAGCTTGCGGCGGGGGAACACGGTCGGGGAGCTGTTTTTT
CASSLRRGNTVGELFF
>TRBD2|TRBV6-2/TRBV6-3|.|TRBJ2-3
TGTGCCAGCAGTCTAGCGGGGGTCACAGATACGCAGTATTTT
CASSLAGVTDTQYF
>TRBD1|TRBV19|once|TRBJ1-1
TGTGCCAGTAGTACTATCGACAGGGGCCCCCGTATTCCCACTGAAGCTTTCTTT
CASSTIDRGPRIPTEAFF
>TRBD2|TRBV11-3|medium-sized|TRBJ2-2
TGTGCCAGCAGCTTAGTTCTAGCGGGAGGCGCGAACACCGGGGAGCTGTTTTTT
CASSLVLAGGANTGELFF
>TRBD2|TRBV11-3|.|TRBJ2-3
TGTGCCAGCAGCTCCCGGACTAGCGGGAGGGATACGCAGTATTTT
CASSSRTSGRDTQYF
>.|TRBV19|.|TRBJ1-2
TGTGCCAGTAGTATAGGAACCTCAGGGTTTAGATATGGCTACACCTTC
CASSIGTSGFRYGYTF
>TRBD1|TRBV7-9|.|TRBJ1-4
TGTGCCAGCACCCCCTCCGGGACAGAAGACGAAAAACTGTTTTTT
CASTPSGTEDEKLFF
>TRBD1|TRBV18|.|TRBJ1-4
TGTGCCAGCTCACCGGGACAGGGTGAAAAACTGTTTTTT
CASSPGQGEKLFF
>.|TRBV2|.|TRBJ1-1
TGTGCCAGCCTATACTCTCGTAACAGGGAGGCTTTCTTT
CASLYSRNREAFF
>.|TRBV6-6|.|TRBJ1-6
TGTGCCAGCAGTACCGGAGCAGCCCGCCTCTTT
CASSTGAARLF
>TRBD1|TRBV2|.|TRBJ2-5
TGTGCCAGCAGCCACATTACAGGGGAGGAGACCCAGTACTTC
CASSHITGEETQYF
>.|TRBV30|.|TRBJ2-1
TGTGCCTGGAGTGTGGGCCCGGACTCCTACAATGAGCAGTTCTTC
CAWSVGPDSYNEQFF
>.|TRBV5-6|.|TRBJ2-7
TGTGCCAGCAGCTTGGGGGTAACGGGGAGCGAGCAGTACTTC
CASSLGVTGSEQYF
>TRBD1|TRBV6-5|.|TRBJ1-6
TGTGCCAGCCGTAGGCCGGGACAGAGAAATTCACCCCTCCACTTT
CASRRPGQRNSPLHF
>TRBD1|TRBV7-2|.|TRBJ1-1
TGTGCCAGCAGCTTATCCGGGACAGGAGTTTTTAGTGAAGCTTTCTTT
CASSLSGTGVFSEAFF
>.|TRBV19|once|TRBJ2-1
TGTGCCAGTCTCCCAGAAGGGGGGGTCCGAACGTTCTTC
CASLPEGGVRTFF
>TRBD1|TRBV5-1|.|TRBJ1-6
TGCGCCAGCAGCGACGGACAGGGGAGGGGTTCACCCCTCCACTTT
CASSDGQGRGSPLHF
>.|TRBV9|.|TRBJ2-1
TGTGCCAGCAGGTCTAGCAACAATGAGCAGTTCTTC
CASRSSNNEQFF
>TRBD2|TRBV24-1|once|TRBJ2-2
TGTGCCACCAGTGATTTGACTAGCGGGGACACCGGGGAGCTGTTTTTT
CATSDLTSGDTGELFF
>.|TRBV3-1/TRBV3-2|.|TRBJ2-1
TGTGCCAGCAGCCAAGATGTAGCTAACAATGAGCAGTTCTTC
CASSQDVANNEQFF
>TRBD1|TRBV6-6|once|TRBJ1-2
TGTGCCAGCAGTGGCCCGACAGGGGACAGGGGCTACACCTTC
CASSGPTGDRGYTF
>.|TRBV7-7|once|TRBJ2-5
TGTGCCAGCAGCTTATATTCAGGGGAAGAGACCCAGTACTTC
CASSLYSGEETQYF
>TRBD2|TRBV23-1|.|TRBJ2-1
TGCGCCAGCAGTCCGGGACTAGCGGGGTACAATGAGCAGTTCTTC
CASSPGLAGYNEQFF
>.|TRBV14|.|TRBJ2-3
TGTGCCAGCAGCCAAGACGGCGGCAAGGGCACAGATACGCAGTATTTT
CASSQDGGKGTDTQYF
>TRBD1|TRBV11-2|.|TRBJ1-2
TGTGCCAGCAGCTCCCCGGACAGGAGCTATGGCTACACCTTC
CASSSPDRSYGYTF
>.|TRBV20-1|.|TRBJ2-7
TGCAGTGTCCAGACTGTAAACGAGCAGTACTTC
CSVQTVNEQYF
>.|TRBV18|few|TRBJ1-1
TGTGCCAGCTCACGTGACAGTTCGAACACTGAAGCTTTCTTT
CASSRDSSNTEAFF
>TRBD2|TRBV9|.|TRBJ2-1
TGTGCCAGCAGCGTAGCGCCAACTAGCGGATACAATGAGCAGTTCTTC
CASSVAPTSGYNEQFF
>.|TRBV19|.|TRBJ2-7
TGTGCCAGTAGTATGTTCCAGGGGTCCTACGAGCAGTACTTC
CASSMFQGSYEQYF
>TRBD2|TRBV7-9|.|TRBJ2-3
TGTGCCAGCAGCTTAGCGGCGGGAGGGCCGAGGGCAGATACGCAGTATTTT
CASSLAAGGPRADTQYF
>.|TRBV10-3|few|TRBJ1-6
TGTGCCATCAGTGAGTCGGGGGGAGATGACGGTTCACCCCTCCACTTT
CAISESGGDDGSPLHF
>.|TRBV7-2|.|TRBJ2-2
TGTGCCAGCAGCTTAGTGGGTAGCTTTAACACCGGGGAGCTGTTTTTT
CASSLVGSFNTGELFF
>TRBD2|TRBV6-2/TRBV6-3|few|TRBJ2-1
TGTGCCAGCAGTTACTCTAGCGGGGGTCGAGATGAGCAGTTCTTC
CASSYSSGGRDEQFF
>TRBD1|TRBV5-1|.|TRBJ2-3
TGCGCCAGCAGTTTCGGGACAGCAATCTTCACAGATACGCAGTATTTT
CASSFGTAIFTDTQYF
>TRBD1|TRBV7-9|.|TRBJ1-2
TGTGCCAGCAGCCCTGGACAGGCCCCCAACTATGGCTACACCTTC
CASSPGQAPNYGYTF